These 7 T cell receptor beta chains originate from one sample sequenced in a study of a mutant IDH1 vaccine in newly diagnosed glioma. Sample time point: baseline, week 1 (first vaccination visit). Treatment given: pre-vaccination baseline after standard-of-care therapy. This table comes from immunoSEQ multiplex PCR, and its TCRdb copy is limited to in-frame clones, with some not included. In the table there are about 23,000 clones, approximately 89% of which are singletons. The input for sequencing was PBMCs, taken from a glioma patient treated with radiotherapy, temozolomide or both. These receptors all come from a man in his thirties or forties with glioma.

The V and J genes are TRBV18 and TRBJ2-7, with 9 bases identical to TRBD1. Germline V gene sequence: CDR1 KGHSH, CDR2 LQKENI. The CDR3 covers 15 residues. V was clipped by 3 bases and J by 0 bases; unmatched bases: 3. The DNA of the CDR3 is TGTGCCAGCTCACCCTTGGACAGGGGCTCCTACGAGCAGTACTTC. It encodes CASSPLDRGSYEQYF.

The CDR3, as DNA: TGTGCCAGCAGCTTGAGACTAGCGGGAGAATTAAGCACAGATACGCAGTATTTT. Translating it yields CASSLRLAGELSTDTQYF. The chain carries TRBV13 and TRBJ2-3, with TRBD2 identical over 12 bases. This CDR3 has 18 residues. Germline values: CDR1 PRHDT, CDR2 FYEKMQ (reference sequence). J gave up 0 bases and V 3 bases, and 7 bases lay outside the gene matches.

This chain links TRBV6-5 with TRBJ1-1; D gene ambiguous. The germline gives CDR1 MNHEY, CDR2 SVGAGI. This CDR3 comprises 16 residues. Trimming stripped 0 bases from V and 0 bases from J, with 11 bases between. CDR3 sequence reads: CASSYSSLRMNTEAFF. The DNA of the CDR3 is TGTGCCAGCAGTTACTCGAGTCTACGGATGAACACTGAAGCTTTCTTT.

V usage is TRBV18 and J usage is TRBJ2-1, with 7 bases lining up with TRBD1. Germline CDR1 KGHSH, CDR2 LQKENI. The CDR3 consists of 13 residues. Trimming removed 5 bases from V and 5 bases from J; junction bases left unmatched: 3. The CDR3 reads CASSRGLNNEQFF. The DNA for the CDR3 is TGTGCCAGCTCAAGGGGGCTAAACAATGAGCAGTTCTTC.

The chain recombines TRBV19 with TRBJ2-7, with 12 nucleotides matching TRBD2. The CDR3 consists of 13 residues. Germline loops: CDR1 LNHDA, CDR2 SQIVND (reference sequence). The V segment lost 6 bases and the J segment 6 bases; nucleotides outside the gene matches: 3. CDR3 DNA sequence: TGTGCCAGTAGGGCGGGACTAGCGGGCGAGCAGTACTTC. It codes for CASRAGLAGEQYF.

This chain joins TRBV6-1 and TRBJ2-1, with 13 bases identical to TRBD2. The CDR3 runs to 16 residues. Germline values: CDR1 MNHNS, CDR2 SASEGT. After removal of 3 bases from V and 6 bases from J, the junction contained 5 bases not matched to a gene. CDR3 protein: CASSEWTSGRLNEQFF. In DNA form, the CDR3 reads TGTGCCAGCAGTGAGTGGACTAGCGGGAGACTCAATGAGCAGTTCTTC.

The rearrangement joins TRBV27 to TRBJ2-7, with a weak D call TRBD2 (6 bases). Trimming left V 6 bases short and J 0 bases short, with 15 bases between. This CDR3 is 15 amino acids long. The germline gives CDR1 MNHEY, CDR2 SMNVEV (reference sequence). In DNA, the CDR3 is TGTGCCAGCAGGTCTCTTATCGGGGGCTCCTACGAGCAGTACTTC. It is translated as CASRSLIGGSYEQYF.